This T cell receptor (beta chain) was recorded in a study of blood T cell repertoires in COVID-19. Study-wide background: T cells, B-cell-depleted T cells, or PBMCs supplied cDNA or gDNA.

Some clones are missing from TCRdb's copy, which holds only in-frame ones; the method was immunoSEQ multiplex PCR. The table has fewer than 250,000 clones, about 88% seen once. Germline-derived CDR1 and CDR2 are LNHDA and SQIVND (reference sequence). The CDR3 length is 14 residues. V was trimmed by 1 base and J by 5 bases, leaving 9 bases between them. The TCR sequence derives from a man under 40 with acute or convalescent COVID-19. The specimen sequenced was peripheral blood. This chain links TRBV19 with TRBJ1-5; a weak D match, TRBD1 (5 bases). The CDR3 region is CASSIAPGDQPQHF. CDR3 DNA sequence: TGTGCCAGTAGTATAGCCCCGGGGGATCAGCCCCAGCATTTT.